This entry is about one T cell receptor beta chain. Its specific antigen is unknown. The record has no base qualities; no much larger clone is one base away. A second Seattle source provided samples from volunteer blood donors who had recovered from COVID-19. The collaborating institutions used their own protocols to collect whole blood in K2EDTA tubes. Collaborator samples were shipped for TCRbeta analysis as frozen whole blood, isolated PBMCs, or DNA extracted from either sample type. The germline V gene specifies SGHRS as CDR1 and YFSETQ as CDR2. V is reduced by 4 bases and J by 5 bases, leaving a spacing of 9 bases between them. Reading from cysteine to phenylalanine, the CDR3 counts 12 amino acids. The read is trimmed to its CDR3 DNA, 36 bases read in frame from base 1. This record comes from a study of blood T cell repertoires in COVID-19 (dated by TCRdb to the early 2020s). Regarding the study in general: Samples from collaborators originated in the United States, Italy and Spain and spanned both the acute and convalescent phases of COVID-19. Nearly every sample came with metadata listing a de-identified subject ID, COVID-19 status, age in years and sex. A freely available public database, intended as a resource for researchers studying the immune response to SARS-CoV-2, is where the repertoires were released. Where available, HLA class I and class II types were obtained from metadata supplied by the sample provider rather than from assay-based typing. The material from the prospective study consisted of cDNA or gDNA derived from T cells, B-cell-depleted T cells, or PBMCs. Samples were obtained from the ongoing ImmuneRACE study (first 160 participants) and from roughly 1,300 subjects provided by 6 global collaborators. Subjects who had been exposed to COVID-19, were actively infected with it, or had recovered from it provided the deeply sampled blood TCRbeta repertoires that made up the dataset.

Study-wide findings and limitations: The quantity of clinical and demographic metadata differed by source and by participant and was supplied without curation.

The immunoSEQ Assay, a bias-controlled multiplex PCR, was used to amplify TCRbeta CDR3 regions from genomic DNA. In the original analysis: Within the assay, amplification of reference gene primers was used to estimate how many nucleated cells each sample contained. To quantify the absolute abundance of each unique TCRbeta CDR3 rearrangement, sequence reads were collapsed and filtered. For each sample, productive Simpson clonality was calculated by taking the square root of Simpson's diversity index across productive rearrangements. The clones in this table, taken by TCRdb from immuneACCESS, are in-frame only. Not every clone is retained; where verified, under half of the shortfall comes from an unresolved V gene, and the cause of the rest is unknown. V and J calls and clone size follow that table, whereas D and trimming were derived from the DNA. This sample gives about 350,000 clones in total; about 90% of them show up just once. The ten largest clones represent more than 3% of the sample.

The chain was built from TRBV5-1 and TRBJ2-5, with the D gene uncertain. The sample was peripheral blood. The source is a woman aged 18-29 years who had recovered from COVID-19. The CDR3 is CASSPGLETQYF. The DNA sequence is TGCGCCAGCAGCCCGGGTTTGGAGACCCAGTACTTC.